This TCR beta chain was identified in a study of blood T cell repertoires in COVID-19. On the study more broadly: PBMCs, B-cell-depleted T cells, or T cells provided the cDNA or gDNA that made up the material.

With V trimmed by 2 bases and J by 3 bases, 1 base remained unmatched. Germline V gives CDR1 MNHEY, CDR2 SMNVEV (reference sequence). CDR3 size: 14 residues. Only in-frame clones appear in the TCRdb table, and some are missing; sequencing was by immunoSEQ multiplex PCR. The table lists about 230,000 clones, about nine tenths of them singletons. This TCR came from a woman in her forties with acute COVID-19. The sequencing input was PBMCs or T cells enriched from blood (not recorded which). The V call is TRBV27, the J call TRBJ2-3; 8 bases line up with TRBD2. CDR3 in DNA: TGTGCCAGCAGTTTAGGACTAGCTACAGATACGCAGTATTTT. Translation: CASSLGLATDTQYF.